Listed below are T cell receptor beta chains from one sample, sequenced in a study of T-cell memory formation after mild COVID-19. TCRdb re-derived calls from the 5' RACE reads in MiXCR, one entry per CDR3 protein. The table includes roughly 130,000 distinct CDR3 sequences, approximately 15% detected once. The sequenced sample consisted of PBMCs or a T cell subset sorted from them (not recorded which). These receptors all come from an adult woman who had mild COVID-19 (a few samples of this study predate the infection). Cell type and time point are not known. CDR3s include the opening cysteine and the closing phenylalanine or tryptophan. The order of the fields is V gene, J gene, D gene, clone size, CDR3 DNA, CDR3 protein. D genes are given only for firm matches. Where a row states a size, it is once, few, many or the class of an expanded clone; other rows omit it.

V gene: TRBV29-1
J gene: TRBJ1-1
D gene: TRBD1
clone size: NA
CDR3 DNA: TGCAGCGCGGGGGGGACAGACCCCTTGAACACTGAAGCTTTCTTT
CDR3 protein: CSAGGTDPLNTEAFF

V gene: TRBV20-1
J gene: TRBJ1-5
D gene: TRBD1
clone size: few
CDR3 DNA: TGCAGTGCTTTGCGGGACAGGGGAAATCAGCCCCAGCATTTT
CDR3 protein: CSALRDRGNQPQHF

V gene: TRBV7-9
J gene: TRBJ1-1
D gene: NA
clone size: NA
CDR3 DNA: TGTGCCAGCAGCACCCAGGGGTTTGACACTGAAGCTTTCTTT
CDR3 protein: CASSTQGFDTEAFF

V gene: TRBV5-1
J gene: TRBJ2-3
D gene: TRBD2
clone size: many
CDR3 DNA: TGCGCCAGCAGCTTGAGCGGGGTTAACACAGATACGCAGTATTTT
CDR3 protein: CASSLSGVNTDTQYF

V gene: TRBV4-1
J gene: TRBJ2-7
D gene: TRBD1
clone size: NA
CDR3 DNA: TGCGCCAGCAGCCTTCGGACAGGGAACTACGAGCAGTACTTC
CDR3 protein: CASSLRTGNYEQYF

V gene: TRBV5-1
J gene: TRBJ2-2
D gene: NA
clone size: NA
CDR3 DNA: TGCGCCAGCAGCCTTGCCGGGGCGAACACCGGGGAGCTGTTTTTT
CDR3 protein: CASSLAGANTGELFF

V gene: TRBV4-3
J gene: TRBJ2-7
D gene: TRBD1
clone size: few
CDR3 DNA: TGCGCCAGCAGCCAAGAGACCCGGGACAGGGCCTTCTACGAGCAGTACTTC
CDR3 protein: CASSQETRDRAFYEQYF

V gene: TRBV6-6
J gene: TRBJ1-1
D gene: NA
clone size: few
CDR3 DNA: TGTGCCAGCAGTTGGGACCCGAACACTGAAGCTTTCTTT
CDR3 protein: CASSWDPNTEAFF

V gene: TRBV12-3/TRBV12-4
J gene: TRBJ2-1
D gene: TRBD2
clone size: NA
CDR3 DNA: TGTGCCAGCAGTTTTTGGGGACTAGCGGGATACGAGCAGTTCTTC
CDR3 protein: CASSFWGLAGYEQFF

V gene: TRBV2
J gene: TRBJ2-2
D gene: NA
clone size: NA
CDR3 DNA: TGTGCCAGCGGCAACCAGGGTCCCGGGGAGCTGTTTTTT
CDR3 protein: CASGNQGPGELFF

V gene: TRBV6-6
J gene: TRBJ1-1
D gene: NA
clone size: few
CDR3 DNA: TGTGCCAGCAGTGGGACCGGGGCGGATACTGAAGCTTTCTTT
CDR3 protein: CASSGTGADTEAFF

V gene: TRBV15
J gene: TRBJ2-2
D gene: TRBD2
clone size: NA
CDR3 DNA: TGTGCCACCAGCAGACCCCTGGGACTAGCGGGGGCGAACACCGGGGAGCTGTTTTTT
CDR3 protein: CATSRPLGLAGANTGELFF

V gene: TRBV12-3/TRBV12-4
J gene: TRBJ2-1
D gene: TRBD2
clone size: few
CDR3 DNA: TGTGCCAGCAGTCATCCCAAGACTAGCGGGGGGTGTTTCTTC
CDR3 protein: CASSHPKTSGGCFF

V gene: TRBV14
J gene: TRBJ2-1
D gene: TRBD2
clone size: NA
CDR3 DNA: TGTGCCAGCCGGACTAGCGGGAGAACTGAGCAGTTCTTC
CDR3 protein: CASRTSGRTEQFF

V gene: TRBV12-3/TRBV12-4
J gene: TRBJ2-1
D gene: NA
clone size: few
CDR3 DNA: TGTGCCAGCAGAAGGACTGGAGATCATGAGCAGTTCTTC
CDR3 protein: CASRRTGDHEQFF

V gene: TRBV7-9
J gene: TRBJ2-2
D gene: TRBD2
clone size: few
CDR3 DNA: TGTGCCAGCAGCATCGACGGGGGGGGCAACACCGGGGAGCTGTTTTTT
CDR3 protein: CASSIDGGGNTGELFF

V gene: TRBV7-9
J gene: TRBJ1-1
D gene: NA
clone size: NA
CDR3 DNA: TGTGCCAGCAGCCCCGCAGGGATGAACACTGAAGCTTTCTTT
CDR3 protein: CASSPAGMNTEAFF

V gene: TRBV15
J gene: TRBJ2-5
D gene: TRBD2
clone size: NA
CDR3 DNA: TGTGCCACCAGCAGGGCCGGGACTAGCCGGGGGGAGACCCAGTACTTC
CDR3 protein: CATSRAGTSRGETQYF

V gene: TRBV9
J gene: TRBJ2-7
D gene: NA
clone size: NA
CDR3 DNA: TGTGCCAGCAGCGTACCCCAGGCCGCACCTCGGGACTACGAGCAGTACTTC
CDR3 protein: CASSVPQAAPRDYEQYF

V gene: TRBV10-3
J gene: TRBJ2-5
D gene: TRBD2
clone size: NA
CDR3 DNA: TGTGCCATCAGTGAGACAGGGACTAGCGGGGCCAAAGAGACCCAGTACTTC
CDR3 protein: CAISETGTSGAKETQYF

V gene: TRBV10-3
J gene: TRBJ2-3
D gene: NA
clone size: NA
CDR3 DNA: TGTGCCATCAGTGAGTCGATCAGGGGCGTTACAGATACGCAGTATTTT
CDR3 protein: CAISESIRGVTDTQYF

V gene: TRBV6-5
J gene: TRBJ2-7
D gene: TRBD1
clone size: NA
CDR3 DNA: TGTGCCAGCAGCTTCGACAGGGGACCTTTCTACGAGCAGTACTTC
CDR3 protein: CASSFDRGPFYEQYF

V gene: TRBV7-2
J gene: TRBJ2-2
D gene: NA
clone size: few
CDR3 DNA: TGTGCCAGCAGCTTAGATGGGATCTCGACCGGGGAGCTGTTTTTT
CDR3 protein: CASSLDGISTGELFF

V gene: TRBV7-2
J gene: TRBJ2-7
D gene: NA
clone size: few
CDR3 DNA: TGTGCCAGCAGACCTGGGACTGCTGGTACCTACGAGCAGTACTTC
CDR3 protein: CASRPGTAGTYEQYF

V gene: TRBV20-1
J gene: TRBJ1-4
D gene: NA
clone size: NA
CDR3 DNA: TGCAGTGCTAGAGGCCCAGGGAGTAATGAAAAACTGTTTTTT
CDR3 protein: CSARGPGSNEKLFF

V gene: TRBV20-1
J gene: TRBJ1-2
D gene: NA
clone size: NA
CDR3 DNA: TGCAGTGCCTCTTGGGGGGGGATTAACTATGGCTACACCTTC
CDR3 protein: CSASWGGINYGYTF

V gene: TRBV9
J gene: TRBJ2-7
D gene: NA
clone size: few
CDR3 DNA: TGTGCCAGCAGCCCTCGCTCTGCCGGCTCCTACGAGCAGTACTTC
CDR3 protein: CASSPRSAGSYEQYF

V gene: TRBV7-3
J gene: TRBJ2-7
D gene: NA
clone size: NA
CDR3 DNA: TGTGCCAGCATCCACCCTTCTTACGAGCAGTACTTC
CDR3 protein: CASIHPSYEQYF

V gene: TRBV5-4
J gene: TRBJ2-6
D gene: NA
clone size: NA
CDR3 DNA: TGTGCCAGCAGCCACGACGCTGGGGCCAACGTCCTGACTTTC
CDR3 protein: CASSHDAGANVLTF

V gene: TRBV7-9
J gene: TRBJ2-3
D gene: TRBD2
clone size: few
CDR3 DNA: TGTGCCAGCAGCTTAGTCGGCGGGGGTAGACGGACGCAGTATTTT
CDR3 protein: CASSLVGGGRRTQYF

V gene: TRBV7-8
J gene: TRBJ1-3
D gene: NA
clone size: few
CDR3 DNA: TGTGCCAGCAGCTTAGAGGTGGAAAACACCATATATTTT
CDR3 protein: CASSLEVENTIYF

V gene: TRBV6-6
J gene: TRBJ2-1
D gene: TRBD2
clone size: NA
CDR3 DNA: TGTGCCAGCAGTTACTCGCGTCTAGCGGGAGGGCAGTTCTTC
CDR3 protein: CASSYSRLAGGQFF

V gene: TRBV29-1
J gene: TRBJ2-2
D gene: NA
clone size: NA
CDR3 DNA: TGCAGCGGTCTACAGGCCGGCGGGGAGCTGTTTTTT
CDR3 protein: CSGLQAGGELFF

V gene: TRBV5-5
J gene: TRBJ2-4
D gene: NA
clone size: NA
CDR3 DNA: TGTGCCAGCAGCTTGGTTCCGAGACAGGAGCACATTCAGTACTTC
CDR3 protein: CASSLVPRQEHIQYF

V gene: TRBV3-1
J gene: TRBJ2-4
D gene: NA
clone size: few
CDR3 DNA: TGTGCCAGCAGCCAAGATGGGGGAAGGTACTTC
CDR3 protein: CASSQDGGRYF

V gene: TRBV5-1
J gene: TRBJ2-1
D gene: TRBD2
clone size: few
CDR3 DNA: TGCGCCAGCATGACAATGCGGCTAGCGGGAGGGCCGGGGCACAATGAGCAGTTCTTC
CDR3 protein: CASMTMRLAGGPGHNEQFF

V gene: TRBV15
J gene: TRBJ2-4
D gene: NA
clone size: NA
CDR3 DNA: TGTGCCACCAGCTCTAAGTTAGCCAAAAACATTCAGTACTTC
CDR3 protein: CATSSKLAKNIQYF

V gene: TRBV29-1
J gene: TRBJ1-1
D gene: NA
clone size: NA
CDR3 DNA: TGCAGAGTTCCCAGCCCTTTCATGAACACTGAAGCTTTCTTT
CDR3 protein: CRVPSPFMNTEAFF

V gene: TRBV9
J gene: TRBJ2-7
D gene: NA
clone size: few
CDR3 DNA: TGTGCCAGCAGCGTAGGGGCAGGGAGCACCTACGAGCAGTACTTC
CDR3 protein: CASSVGAGSTYEQYF

V gene: TRBV7-9
J gene: TRBJ2-1
D gene: TRBD2
clone size: many
CDR3 DNA: TGTGCCAGCAGCATGGGGACTAGCGGGAGTTCCGATGAGCAGTTCTTC
CDR3 protein: CASSMGTSGSSDEQFF